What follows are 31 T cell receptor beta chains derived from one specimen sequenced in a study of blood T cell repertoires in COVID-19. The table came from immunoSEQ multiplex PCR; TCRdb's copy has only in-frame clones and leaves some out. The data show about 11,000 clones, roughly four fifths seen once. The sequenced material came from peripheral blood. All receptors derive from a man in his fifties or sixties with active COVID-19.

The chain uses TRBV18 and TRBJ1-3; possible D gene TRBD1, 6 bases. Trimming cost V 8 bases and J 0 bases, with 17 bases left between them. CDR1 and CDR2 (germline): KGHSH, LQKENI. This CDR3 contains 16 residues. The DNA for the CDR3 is TGTGCCAGCGCTAAAATAAAGACAGGCTCTGGAAACACCATATATTTT. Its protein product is CASAKIKTGSGNTIYF.

CDR3 sequence (DNA): TGTGCCAGCAGTTACACACAGGGTTTGTACACCGGGGAGCTGTTTTTT. It translates to CASSYTQGLYTGELFF. V and J are TRBV6-6 and TRBJ2-2; perhaps TRBD1 as D (6 bases). From germline, CDR1 is MNHNY and CDR2 SVGAGI (reference sequence). V was trimmed by 2 bases and J by 3 bases, leaving 13 bases between them. The CDR3 covers 16 residues.

This chain's CDR3 is CASSLLAGVYEQFF. CDR3 in DNA: TGTGCCAGCAGCTTACTAGCGGGAGTTTATGAGCAGTTCTTC. V is TRBV7-9 and J is TRBJ2-1; 10 bases line up with TRBD2. Germline lookup yields CDR1 SEHNR and CDR2 FQNEAQ (reference sequence). The ends lost 2 bases at V and 8 bases at J; junction bases unmatched: 3. This CDR3 region has 14 residues.

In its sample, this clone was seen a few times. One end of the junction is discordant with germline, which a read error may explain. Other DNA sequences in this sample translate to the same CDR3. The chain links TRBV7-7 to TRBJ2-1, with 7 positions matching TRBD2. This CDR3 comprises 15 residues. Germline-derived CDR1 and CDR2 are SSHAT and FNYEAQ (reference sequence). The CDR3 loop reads CASSLGLAAYNEQFF. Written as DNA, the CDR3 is TGTGCTAGCAGCTTAGGGCTAGCGGCCTACAATGAGCAGTTCTTC.

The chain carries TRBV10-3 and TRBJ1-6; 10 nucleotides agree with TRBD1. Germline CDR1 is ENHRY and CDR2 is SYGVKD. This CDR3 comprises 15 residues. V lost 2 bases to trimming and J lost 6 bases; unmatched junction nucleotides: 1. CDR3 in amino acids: CAISEGDRGNSPLHF. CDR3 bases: TGTGCCATCAGTGAGGGGGACAGGGGTAATTCACCCCTCCACTTT.

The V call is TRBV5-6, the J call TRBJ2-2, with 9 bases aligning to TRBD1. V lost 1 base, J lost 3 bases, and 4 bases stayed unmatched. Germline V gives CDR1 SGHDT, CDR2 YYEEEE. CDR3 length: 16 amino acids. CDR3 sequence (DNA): TGTGCCAGCAGCTTGAGACAGGGGGGATACACCGGGGAGCTGTTTTTT. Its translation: CASSLRQGGYTGELFF. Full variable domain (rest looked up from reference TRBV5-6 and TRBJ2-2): DAGVTQSPTHLIKTRGQQVTLRCSPKSGHDTVSWYQQALGQGPQFIFQYYEEEERQRGNFPDRFSGHQFPNYSSELNVNALLLGDSALYLCASSLRQGGYTGELFFGEGSRLTVL.

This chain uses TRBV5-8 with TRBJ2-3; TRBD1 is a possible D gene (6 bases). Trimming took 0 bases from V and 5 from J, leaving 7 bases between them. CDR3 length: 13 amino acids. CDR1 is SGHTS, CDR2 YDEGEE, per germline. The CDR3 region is CASSLAGEDTQYF. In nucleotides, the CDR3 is TGTGCCAGCAGCTTGGCAGGGGAAGATACGCAGTATTTT.

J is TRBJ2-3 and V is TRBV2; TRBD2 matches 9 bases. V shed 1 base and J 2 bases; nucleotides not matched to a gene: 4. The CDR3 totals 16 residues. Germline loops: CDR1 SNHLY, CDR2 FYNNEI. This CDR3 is CASSEVGTSLTDTQYF. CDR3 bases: TGTGCCAGCAGTGAAGTTGGGACTAGCCTCACAGATACGCAGTATTTT.

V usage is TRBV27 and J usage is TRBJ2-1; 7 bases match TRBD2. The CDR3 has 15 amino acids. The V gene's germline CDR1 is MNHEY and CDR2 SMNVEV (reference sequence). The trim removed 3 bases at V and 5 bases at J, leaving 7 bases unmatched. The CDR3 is CASSLSLAVHNEQFF. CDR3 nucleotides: TGTGCCAGCAGTTTGTCTCTAGCGGTTCACAATGAGCAGTTCTTC.

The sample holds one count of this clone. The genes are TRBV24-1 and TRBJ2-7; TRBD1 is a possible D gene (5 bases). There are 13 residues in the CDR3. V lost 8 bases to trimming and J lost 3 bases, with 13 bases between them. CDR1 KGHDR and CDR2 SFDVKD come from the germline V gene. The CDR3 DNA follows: TGTGCCACCACAAAGACAGCCCGCTACGAGCAGTACTTC. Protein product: CATTKTARYEQYF.

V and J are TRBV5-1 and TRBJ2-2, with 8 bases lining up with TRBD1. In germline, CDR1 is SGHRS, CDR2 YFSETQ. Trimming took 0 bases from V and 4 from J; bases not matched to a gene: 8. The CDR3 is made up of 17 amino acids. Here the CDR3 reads CASSLASGTGLTGELFF. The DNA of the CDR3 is TGCGCCAGCAGCTTGGCGTCGGGGACAGGACTCACCGGGGAGCTGTTTTTT.

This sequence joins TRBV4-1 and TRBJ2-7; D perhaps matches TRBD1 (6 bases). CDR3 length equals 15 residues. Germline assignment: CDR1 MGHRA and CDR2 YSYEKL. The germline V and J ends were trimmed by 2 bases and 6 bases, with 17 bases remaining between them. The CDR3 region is CASSQKTGSNSEQYF. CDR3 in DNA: TGCGCCAGCAGCCAAAAGACAGGTTCTAACTCCGAGCAGTACTTC.

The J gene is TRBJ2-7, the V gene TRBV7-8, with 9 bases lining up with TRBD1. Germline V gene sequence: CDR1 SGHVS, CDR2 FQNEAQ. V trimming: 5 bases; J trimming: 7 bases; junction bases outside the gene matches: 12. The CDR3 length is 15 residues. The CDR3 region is CASSPPGTGLGEQYF. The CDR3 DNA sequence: TGTGCCAGCAGCCCCCCCGGGACAGGGCTTGGTGAGCAGTACTTC. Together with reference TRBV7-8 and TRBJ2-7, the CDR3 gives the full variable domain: GAGVSQSPRYKVAKRGQDVALRCDPISGHVSLFWYQQALGQGPEFLTYFQNEAQLDKSGLPSDRFFAERPEGSVSTLKIQRTQQEDSAVYLCASSPPGTGLGEQYFGPGTRLTVT.

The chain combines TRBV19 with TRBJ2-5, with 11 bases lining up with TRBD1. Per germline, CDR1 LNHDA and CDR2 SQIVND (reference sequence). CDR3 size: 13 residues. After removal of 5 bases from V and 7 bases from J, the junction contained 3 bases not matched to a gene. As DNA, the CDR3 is TGTGCCAGTAGTGCCGGGACAGGGGGGACCCAGTACTTC. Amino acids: CASSAGTGGTQYF.

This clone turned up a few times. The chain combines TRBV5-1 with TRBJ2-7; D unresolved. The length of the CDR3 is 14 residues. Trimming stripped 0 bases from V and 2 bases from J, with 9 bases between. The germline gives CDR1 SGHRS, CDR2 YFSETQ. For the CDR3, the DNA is TGCGCCAGCAGCTTGGCTCCAGGCCCCTACGAGCAGTACTTC. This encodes CASSLAPGPYEQYF.

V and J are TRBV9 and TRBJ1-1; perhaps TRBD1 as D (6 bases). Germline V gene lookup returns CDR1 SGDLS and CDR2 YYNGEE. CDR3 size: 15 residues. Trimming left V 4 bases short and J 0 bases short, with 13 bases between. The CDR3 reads CASSPRQDLNTEAFF. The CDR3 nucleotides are TGTGCCAGCAGCCCGCGACAGGACCTGAACACTGAAGCTTTCTTT.

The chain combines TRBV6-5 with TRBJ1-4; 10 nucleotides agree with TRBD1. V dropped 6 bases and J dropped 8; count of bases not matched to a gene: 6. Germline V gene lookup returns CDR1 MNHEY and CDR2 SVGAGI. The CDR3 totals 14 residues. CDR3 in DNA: TGTGCCAGCAGGGGGGACAGGGGAAACGAAAAACTGTTTTTT. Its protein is CASRGDRGNEKLFF.

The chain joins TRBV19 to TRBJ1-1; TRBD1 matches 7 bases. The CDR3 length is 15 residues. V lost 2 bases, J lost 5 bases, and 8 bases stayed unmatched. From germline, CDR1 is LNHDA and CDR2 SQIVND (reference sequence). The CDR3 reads CASSIPLQGRTEAFF. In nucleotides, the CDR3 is TGTGCCAGTAGTATACCCCTACAGGGGAGGACTGAAGCTTTCTTT. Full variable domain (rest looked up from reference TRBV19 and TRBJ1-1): DGGITQSPKYLFRKEGQNVTLSCEQNLNHDAMYWYRQDPGQGLRLIYYSQIVNDFQKGDIAEGYSVSREKKESFPLTVTSAQKNPTAFYLCASSIPLQGRTEAFFGQGTRLTVV.

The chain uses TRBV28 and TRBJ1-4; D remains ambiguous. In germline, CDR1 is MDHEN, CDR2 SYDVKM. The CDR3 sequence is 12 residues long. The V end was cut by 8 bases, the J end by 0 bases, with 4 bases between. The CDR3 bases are TGTGCCAGCTCTGCAACTAATGAAAAACTGTTTTTT. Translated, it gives CASSATNEKLFF.

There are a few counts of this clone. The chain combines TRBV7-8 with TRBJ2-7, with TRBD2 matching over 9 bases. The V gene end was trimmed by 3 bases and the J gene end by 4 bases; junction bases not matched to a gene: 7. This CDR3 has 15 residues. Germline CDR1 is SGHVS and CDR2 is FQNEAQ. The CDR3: CASSFETSGLYEQYF. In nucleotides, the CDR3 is TGTGCCAGCAGCTTTGAGACTAGCGGTTTGTACGAGCAGTACTTC. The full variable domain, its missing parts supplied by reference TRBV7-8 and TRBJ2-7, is GAGVSQSPRYKVAKRGQDVALRCDPISGHVSLFWYQQALGQGPEFLTYFQNEAQLDKSGLPSDRFFAERPEGSVSTLKIQRTQQEDSAVYLCASSFETSGLYEQYFGPGTRLTVT.

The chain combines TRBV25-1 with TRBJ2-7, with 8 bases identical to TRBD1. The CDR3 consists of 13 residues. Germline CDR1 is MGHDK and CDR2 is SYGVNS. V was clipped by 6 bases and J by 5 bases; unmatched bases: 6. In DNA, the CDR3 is TGTGCCAGCAGCGCGGACAGGGTCAACGAGCAGTACTTC. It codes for CASSADRVNEQYF.

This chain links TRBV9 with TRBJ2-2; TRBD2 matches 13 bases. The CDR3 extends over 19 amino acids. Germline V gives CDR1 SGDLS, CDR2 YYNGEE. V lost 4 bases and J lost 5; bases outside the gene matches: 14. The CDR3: CASSQSTSGRPPGTGELFF. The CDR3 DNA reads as TGTGCCAGCAGCCAATCGACTAGCGGGAGGCCTCCGGGAACCGGGGAGCTGTTTTTT.

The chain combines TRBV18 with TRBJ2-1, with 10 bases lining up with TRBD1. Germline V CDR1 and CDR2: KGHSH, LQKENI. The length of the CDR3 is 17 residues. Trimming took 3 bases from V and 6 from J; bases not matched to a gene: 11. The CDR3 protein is CASSPRFGTGVFNEQFF. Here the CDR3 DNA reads TGTGCCAGCTCACCTAGATTTGGGACAGGGGTGTTCAATGAGCAGTTCTTC.

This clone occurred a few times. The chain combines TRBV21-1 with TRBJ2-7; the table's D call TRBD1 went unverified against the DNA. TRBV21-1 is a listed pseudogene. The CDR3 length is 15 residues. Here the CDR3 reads CASSKEIGALREQYF. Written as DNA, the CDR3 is TGTGCCAGCAGCAAAGAGATAGGGGCCCTAAGGGAGCAGTACTTC.

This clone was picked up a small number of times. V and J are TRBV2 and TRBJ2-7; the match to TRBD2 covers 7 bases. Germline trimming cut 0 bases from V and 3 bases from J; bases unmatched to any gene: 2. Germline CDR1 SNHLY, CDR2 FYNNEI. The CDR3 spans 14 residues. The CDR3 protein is CASSEAGGGYEQYF. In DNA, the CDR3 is TGTGCCAGCAGTGAAGCCGGCGGGGGCTACGAGCAGTACTTC.

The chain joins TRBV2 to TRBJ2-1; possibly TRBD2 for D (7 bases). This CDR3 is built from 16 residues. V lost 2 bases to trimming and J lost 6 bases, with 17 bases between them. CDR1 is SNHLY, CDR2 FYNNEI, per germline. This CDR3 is CASSEFEGGGSNEQFF. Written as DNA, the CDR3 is TGTGCCAGCAGTGAATTTGAGGGAGGGGGATCCAATGAGCAGTTCTTC.

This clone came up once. The CDR3 nucleotides read TGTGCCAGCAGCTCACAGGGCAACACCGGGGAGCTGTTTTTT. This gives the protein CASSSQGNTGELFF. The chain links TRBV7-9 to TRBJ2-2; TRBD1 might be the D (6 bases). Germline V gives CDR1 SEHNR, CDR2 FQNEAQ (reference sequence). Deletions cut 4 bases from V and 2 bases from J, with 8 bases between. The CDR3 is 14 residues long.

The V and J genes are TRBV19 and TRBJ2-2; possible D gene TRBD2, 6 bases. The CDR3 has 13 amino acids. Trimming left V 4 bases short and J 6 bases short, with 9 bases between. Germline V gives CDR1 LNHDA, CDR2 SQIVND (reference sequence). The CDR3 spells CASSRWEAGELFF. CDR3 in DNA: TGTGCCAGTAGTAGGTGGGAGGCCGGGGAGCTGTTTTTT.

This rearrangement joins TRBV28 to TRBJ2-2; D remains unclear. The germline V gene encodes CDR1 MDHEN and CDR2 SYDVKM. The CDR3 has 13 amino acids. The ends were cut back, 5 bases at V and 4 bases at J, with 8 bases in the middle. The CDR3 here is CASSQTFTGELFF. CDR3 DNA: TGTGCCAGCAGTCAGACATTCACCGGGGAGCTGTTTTTT. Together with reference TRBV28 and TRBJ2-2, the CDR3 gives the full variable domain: DVKVTQSSRYLVKRTGEKVFLECVQDMDHENMFWYRQDPGLGLRLIYFSYDVKMKEKGDIPEGYSVSREKKERFSLILESASTNQTSMYLCASSQTFTGELFFGEGSRLTVL.

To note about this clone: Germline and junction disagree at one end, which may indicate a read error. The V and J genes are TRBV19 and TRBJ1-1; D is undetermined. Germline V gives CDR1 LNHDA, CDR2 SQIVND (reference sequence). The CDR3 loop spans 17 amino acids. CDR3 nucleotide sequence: TGTGCCGGTAGTATGGAGGTCCTGAACTTAAGGAACACTGAAGCTTTCTTT. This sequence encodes CAGSMEVLNLRNTEAFF.

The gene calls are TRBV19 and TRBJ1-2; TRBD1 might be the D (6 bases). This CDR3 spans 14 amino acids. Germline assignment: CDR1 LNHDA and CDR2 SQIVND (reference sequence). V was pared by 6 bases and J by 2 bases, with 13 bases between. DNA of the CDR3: TGTGCCAGTAGCGTCCGGGACACCAACTATGGCTACACCTTC. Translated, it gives CASSVRDTNYGYTF.